Presented here are 13 T cell receptor beta chains from one specimen sequenced in a study of regulatory T cells in long-lasting Graves disease. The TCR beta library used iRepertoire HTBI primers with Arm-PCR amplification of CDR3. Each CDR3 protein is one row after TCRdb ran MiXCR on the multiplex PCR reads. The sample consists of some 490,000 distinct CDR3 sequences, more than 10% of them appearing once. Time point specified: newly diagnosed GD, antithyroid drugs for less than 3 months. The TCR library used RNA extracted from PBMCs. This same sample was also taken into another study, of T cells in Graves' hyperthyroidism and ophthalmopathy.

This material consisted of peripheral blood mononuclear cells (PBMCs), taken at new diagnosis, from a patient treated with antithyroid drugs. The receptor set was obtained from a woman in her thirties with Graves disease.

There are many counts of this clonotype. V usage is TRBV2 and J usage is TRBJ2-1; TRBD2 matches at 12 bases. CDR1 is SNHLY, CDR2 FYNNEI, per germline. V lost 6 bases, J lost 4 bases, and 1 base stayed unmatched. The CDR3 runs to 14 residues. The CDR3 region is CASSGLAGYNEQFF. In DNA form, the CDR3 reads TGTGCCAGCAGCGGACTAGCGGGGTACAATGAGCAGTTCTTC. The complete variable domain, with remaining parts taken from reference TRBV2 and TRBJ2-1, reads EPEVTQTPSHQVTQMGQEVILRCVPISNHLYFYWYRQILGQKVEFLVSFYNNEISEKSEIFDDQFSVERPDGSNFTLKIRSTKLEDSAMYFCASSGLAGYNEQFFGPGTRLTVL.

This clonotype appeared many times. The V call is TRBV5-1, the J call TRBJ2-3; D remains ambiguous. The germline V gene encodes CDR1 SGHRS and CDR2 YFSETQ. The CDR3 covers 15 residues. V lost 4 bases and J 2 bases, leaving 14 bases between the germline ends. The CDR3: CASSPALTSTDTQYF. DNA of the CDR3: TGCGCCAGCAGCCCCGCTCTTACCTCCACAGATACGCAGTATTTT.

The V gene is TRBV7-9, the J gene TRBJ2-7, with a possible D match to TRBD1 (5 bases). CDR1 is SEHNR and CDR2 is FQNEAQ in the germline V gene (reference sequence). The CDR3 contains 13 residues. V was cut by 3 bases and J by 3 bases, with 9 bases left in between. The CDR3 nucleotides are TGTGCCAGCAGCTTTTGGCAGGGCTACGAGCAGTACTTC. This encodes CASSFWQGYEQYF.

This clonotype appeared many times. The chain joins TRBV7-8 to TRBJ2-3, with no clear D. Germline CDR1 reads SGHVS; CDR2 reads FQNEAQ. Trimming pared 5 bases from V and 4 bases from J, leaving 19 bases between. The CDR3 is made up of 16 amino acids. CDR3 nucleotides: TGTGCCAGCAGCCAAGGTCCTATCGTAGGCGCAGATACGCAGTATTTT. This codes for CASSQGPIVGADTQYF.

This clonotype was recorded at least ten times. The chain carries TRBV11-2 and TRBJ2-1, with 12 bases lining up with TRBD2. V lost 5 bases, J lost 8 bases, and 7 bases stayed unmatched. CDR3 length: 15 amino acids. Germline CDR1 and CDR2: SGHAT and FQNNGV. For the CDR3, the DNA is TGTGCCAGCAGCCTGACTAGCGGGAGTAATTATGAGCAGTTCTTC. Protein: CASSLTSGSNYEQFF.

This clonotype was seen at least ten times. The chain carries TRBV28 and TRBJ2-5; 8 bases are a match to TRBD2. This CDR3 region has 17 residues. Trimming cost V 7 bases and J 5 bases; bases outside gene matches: 18. Germline V gene sequence: CDR1 MDHEN, CDR2 SYDVKM. This chain's CDR3 is CASTALLADVGGETQYF. CDR3 in DNA: TGTGCCAGCACCGCTTTACTAGCGGATGTGGGGGGCGAGACCCAGTACTTC.

This clonotype was observed a handful of times. This sequence joins TRBV28 and TRBJ2-1, with 12 bases identical to TRBD2. The germline gives CDR1 MDHEN, CDR2 SYDVKM. After removal of 7 bases from V and 12 bases from J, the junction contained 13 bases not matched to a gene. The CDR3 covers 15 residues. The CDR3 region has the DNA TGTGCCAGCAATAGTTTACTAGCGGGAGGCGGGGGGCAGTTCTTC. This sequence encodes CASNSLLAGGGGQFF.

This clonotype was seen ten or more times. V gene TRBV19 combines with J gene TRBJ2-4; 9 nucleotides match TRBD1. Germline loops: CDR1 LNHDA, CDR2 SQIVND (reference sequence). The V segment lost 10 bases and the J segment 4 bases; nucleotides outside the gene matches: 8. The CDR3 has 14 residues. The CDR3 sequence is CATSRDRVKNIQYF. As DNA, the CDR3 is TGTGCCACCTCCCGGGACAGGGTAAAAAACATTCAGTACTTC.

This clonotype was seen a few times. The chain joins TRBV24-1 to TRBJ1-3, with no clear D. CDR1 and CDR2 from the germline V gene are KGHDR and SFDVKD. This CDR3 is 15 amino acids long. Trimming removed 4 bases from V and 0 bases from J, with 9 bases in between. The CDR3 here is CATSDPRSSGNTIYF. Here the CDR3 DNA reads TGTGCCACCAGTGACCCCCGGAGCTCTGGAAACACCATATATTTT.

In this sample, this clonotype turned up many times. This chain links TRBV7-9 with TRBJ2-7; TRBD2 is a possible D gene (5 bases). CDR1 and CDR2 (germline): SEHNR, FQNEAQ (reference sequence). The CDR3 loop spans 15 amino acids. The V gene lost 5 bases and the J gene lost 3 bases, with 17 bases spanning the gap. The CDR3 DNA is TGTGCCAGCAGCCCCCGAGGTAGCGTAGTCTACGAGCAGTACTTC. Its translation is CASSPRGSVVYEQYF.

This clonotype was observed at least ten times. The chain combines TRBV28 with TRBJ1-2; D uncertain. The CDR3 runs to 16 residues. The V gene lost 6 bases and the J gene lost 2 bases, with 19 bases spanning the gap. Germline V lookup: CDR1 MDHEN, CDR2 SYDVKM. DNA of the CDR3: TGTGCCAGCAGCCTGGGCGGATGGGTGGAGAACTATGGCTACACCTTC. This translates into CASSLGGWVENYGYTF.

The rearrangement joins TRBV25-1 to TRBJ1-1; TRBD1 is a possible D gene (5 bases). Germline values: CDR1 MGHDK, CDR2 SYGVNS. The CDR3 sequence is 14 residues long. Trimming took 3 bases from V and 8 from J, leaving 16 bases between them. CDR3 loop: CASSDYPSDSEAFF. The CDR3 DNA is TGTGCCAGCAGTGATTACCCTTCAGACAGCGAAGCTTTCTTT.

This clonotype was counted at least ten times. The CDR3 DNA follows: TGCAGTGCTAAAGGGGGTACCACTAATGAAAAACTGTTTTTT. Amino acids: CSAKGGTTNEKLFF. V usage is TRBV20-1 and J usage is TRBJ1-4, with D possibly TRBD1 on 6 matching bases. The length of the CDR3 is 14 residues. Between the trimmed V and J ends, which lost 4 bases and 2 bases, there was a span of 11 bases. Germline V gene lookup returns CDR1 DFQATT and CDR2 SNEGSKA (reference sequence).